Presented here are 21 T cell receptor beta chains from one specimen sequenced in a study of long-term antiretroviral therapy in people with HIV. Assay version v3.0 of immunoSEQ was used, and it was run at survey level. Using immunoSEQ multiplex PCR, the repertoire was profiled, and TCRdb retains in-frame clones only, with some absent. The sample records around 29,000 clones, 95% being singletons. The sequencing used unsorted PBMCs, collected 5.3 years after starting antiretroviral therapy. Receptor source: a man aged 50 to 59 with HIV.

The CDR3 DNA sequence: TGTGCCTGGAGTGAAAGCCGAGGTGAAGCTTTCTTT. Amino acids: CAWSESRGEAFF. The rearrangement joins TRBV30 to TRBJ1-1; D is ambiguous. Per germline, CDR1 GTSNPN and CDR2 SVGIG (reference sequence). The CDR3 contains 12 residues. The ends were cut back, 1 base at V and 7 bases at J, with 10 bases in the middle.

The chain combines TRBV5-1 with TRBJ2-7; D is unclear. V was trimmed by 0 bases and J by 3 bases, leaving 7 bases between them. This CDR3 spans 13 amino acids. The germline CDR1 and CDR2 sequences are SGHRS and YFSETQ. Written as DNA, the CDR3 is TGCGCCAGCAGCTTGGGTGGGGTCTACGAGCAGTACTTC. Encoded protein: CASSLGGVYEQYF.

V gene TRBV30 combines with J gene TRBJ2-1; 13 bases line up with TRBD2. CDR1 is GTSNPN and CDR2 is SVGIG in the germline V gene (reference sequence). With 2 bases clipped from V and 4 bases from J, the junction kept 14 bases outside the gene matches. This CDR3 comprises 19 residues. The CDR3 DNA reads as TGTGCCTGGAGTCCTAGCGGGAGGACTAGCGGGGGCCATTACAATGAGCAGTTCTTC. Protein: CAWSPSGRTSGGHYNEQFF. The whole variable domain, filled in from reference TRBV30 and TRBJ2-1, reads SQTIHQWPATLVQPVGSPLSLECTVEGTSNPNLYWYRQAAGRGLQLLFYSVGIGQISSEVPQNLSASRPQDRQFILSSKKLLLSDSGFYLCAWSPSGRTSGGHYNEQFFGPGTRLTVL.

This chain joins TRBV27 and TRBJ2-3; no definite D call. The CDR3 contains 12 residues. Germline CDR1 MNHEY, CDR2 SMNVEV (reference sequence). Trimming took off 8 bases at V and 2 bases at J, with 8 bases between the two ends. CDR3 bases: TGTGCCAGCGCCTCGCACACAGATACGCAGTATTTT. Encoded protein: CASASHTDTQYF.

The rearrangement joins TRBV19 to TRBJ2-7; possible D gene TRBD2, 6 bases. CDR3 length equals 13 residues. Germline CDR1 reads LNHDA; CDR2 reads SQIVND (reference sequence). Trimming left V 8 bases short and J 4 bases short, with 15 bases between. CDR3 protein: CASGAGLRYEQYF. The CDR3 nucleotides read TGTGCCAGTGGGGCGGGACTTCGATACGAGCAGTACTTC.

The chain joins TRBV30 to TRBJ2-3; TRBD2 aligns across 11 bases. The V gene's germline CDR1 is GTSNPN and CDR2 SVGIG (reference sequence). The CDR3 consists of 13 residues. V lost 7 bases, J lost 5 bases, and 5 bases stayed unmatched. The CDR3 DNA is TGTGCCTTTAGCGGGGGGGCAGGAGATACGCAGTATTTT. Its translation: CAFSGGAGDTQYF. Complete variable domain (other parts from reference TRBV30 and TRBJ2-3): SQTIHQWPATLVQPVGSPLSLECTVEGTSNPNLYWYRQAAGRGLQLLFYSVGIGQISSEVPQNLSASRPQDRQFILSSKKLLLSDSGFYLCAFSGGAGDTQYFGPGTRLTVL.

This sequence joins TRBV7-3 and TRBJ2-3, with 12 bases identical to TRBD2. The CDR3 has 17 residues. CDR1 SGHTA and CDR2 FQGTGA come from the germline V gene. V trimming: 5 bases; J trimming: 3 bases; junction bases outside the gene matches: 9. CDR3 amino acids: CASSLTSGGLRTDTQYF. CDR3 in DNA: TGTGCCAGCAGCCTCACTAGCGGGGGGCTTAGGACAGATACGCAGTATTTT.

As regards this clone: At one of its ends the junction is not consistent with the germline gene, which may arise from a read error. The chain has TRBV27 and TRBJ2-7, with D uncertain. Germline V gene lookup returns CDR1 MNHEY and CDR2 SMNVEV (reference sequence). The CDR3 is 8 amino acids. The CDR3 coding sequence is TGTGCCAGCGGACCCCTGAACTTC. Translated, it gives CASGPLNF.

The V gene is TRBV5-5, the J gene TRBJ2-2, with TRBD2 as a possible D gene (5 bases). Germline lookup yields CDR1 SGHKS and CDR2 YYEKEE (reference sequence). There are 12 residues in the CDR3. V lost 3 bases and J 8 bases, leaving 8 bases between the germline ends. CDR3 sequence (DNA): TGTGCCAGCAGCTGGAGGCTAGGGGAGCTGTTTTTT. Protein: CASSWRLGELFF.

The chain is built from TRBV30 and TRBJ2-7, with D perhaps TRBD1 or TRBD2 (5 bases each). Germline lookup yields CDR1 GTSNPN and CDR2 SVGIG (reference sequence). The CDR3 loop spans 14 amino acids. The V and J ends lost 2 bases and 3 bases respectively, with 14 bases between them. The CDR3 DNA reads TGTGCCTGGAGTCCCGGGACGGTAGGCTACGAGCAGTACTTC. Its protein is CAWSPGTVGYEQYF.

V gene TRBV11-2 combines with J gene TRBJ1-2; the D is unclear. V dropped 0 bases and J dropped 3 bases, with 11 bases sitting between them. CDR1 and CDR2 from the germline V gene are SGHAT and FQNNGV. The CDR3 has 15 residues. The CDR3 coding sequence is TGTGCCAGCAGCTTAGATCCCCGGAACGACTATGGCTACACCTTC. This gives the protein CASSLDPRNDYGYTF.

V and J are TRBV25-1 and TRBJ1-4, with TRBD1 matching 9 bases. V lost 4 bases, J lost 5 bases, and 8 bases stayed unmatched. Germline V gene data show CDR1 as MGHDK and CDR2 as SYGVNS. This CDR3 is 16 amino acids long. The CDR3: CASSVQPGQGNEKLFF. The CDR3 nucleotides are TGTGCCAGCAGTGTTCAGCCGGGACAGGGAAATGAAAAACTGTTTTTT.

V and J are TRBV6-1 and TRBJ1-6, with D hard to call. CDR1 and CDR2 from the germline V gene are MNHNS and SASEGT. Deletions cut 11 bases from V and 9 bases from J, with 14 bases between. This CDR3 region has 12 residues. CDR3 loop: CASSLGGSPLHF. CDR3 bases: TGTGCCTCGTCTTTAGGTGGTTCACCCCTCCACTTT.

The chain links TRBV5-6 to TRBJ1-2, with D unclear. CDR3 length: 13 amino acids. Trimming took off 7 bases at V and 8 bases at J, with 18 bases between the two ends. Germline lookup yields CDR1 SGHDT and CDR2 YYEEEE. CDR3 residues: CASAVDESFGYTF. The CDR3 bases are TGTGCCAGCGCGGTGGATGAGAGCTTCGGCTACACCTTC.

CDR3 sequence (DNA): TGTGCCAGCAGCTCCGGGGGACTAGCATACTACGAGCAGTACTTC. This codes for CASSSGGLAYYEQYF. The genes are TRBV5-4 and TRBJ2-7, with 9 bases matching TRBD2. V gave up 3 bases and J gave up 3 bases; unmatched junction bases: 7. Germline CDR1 and CDR2: SGHNT and YYREEE (reference sequence). The CDR3 sequence is 15 residues long.

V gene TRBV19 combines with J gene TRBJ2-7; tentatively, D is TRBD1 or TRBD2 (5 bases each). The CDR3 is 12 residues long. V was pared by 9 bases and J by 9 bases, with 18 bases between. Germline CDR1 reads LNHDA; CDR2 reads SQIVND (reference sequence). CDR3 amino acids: CASGAAGGGQYF. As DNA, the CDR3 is TGTGCCAGCGGGGCGGCAGGCGGCGGGCAGTACTTC.

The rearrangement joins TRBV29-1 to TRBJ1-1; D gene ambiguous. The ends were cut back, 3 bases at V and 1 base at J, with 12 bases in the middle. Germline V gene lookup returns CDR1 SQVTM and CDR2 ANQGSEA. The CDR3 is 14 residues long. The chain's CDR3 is CSVDSAIRNTEAFF. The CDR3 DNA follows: TGCAGCGTTGATTCGGCAATACGGAACACTGAAGCTTTCTTT.

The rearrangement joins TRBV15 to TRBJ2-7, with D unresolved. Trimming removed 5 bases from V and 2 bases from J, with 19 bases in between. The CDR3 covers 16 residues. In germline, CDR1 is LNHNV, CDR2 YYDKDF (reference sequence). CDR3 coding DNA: TGTGCCACCAGCGATGATATGCGAACAGTTGCCTACGAGCAGTACTTC. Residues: CATSDDMRTVAYEQYF.

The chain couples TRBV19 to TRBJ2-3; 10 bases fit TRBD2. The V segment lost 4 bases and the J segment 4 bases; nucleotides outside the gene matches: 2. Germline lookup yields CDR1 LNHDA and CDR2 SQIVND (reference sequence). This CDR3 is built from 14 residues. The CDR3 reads CASSTGTSADTQYF. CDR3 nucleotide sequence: TGTGCCAGTAGTACCGGGACTAGCGCAGATACGCAGTATTTT.

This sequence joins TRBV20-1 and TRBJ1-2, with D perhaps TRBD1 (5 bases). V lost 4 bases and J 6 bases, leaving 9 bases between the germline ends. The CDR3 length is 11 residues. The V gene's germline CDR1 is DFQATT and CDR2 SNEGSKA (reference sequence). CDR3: CSAKGNDGYTF. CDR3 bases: TGCAGTGCTAAGGGGAACGATGGCTACACCTTC.

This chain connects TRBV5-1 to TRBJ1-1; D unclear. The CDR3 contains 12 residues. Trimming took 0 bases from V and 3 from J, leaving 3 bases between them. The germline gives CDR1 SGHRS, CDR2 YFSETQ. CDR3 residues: CASSLGHTEAFF. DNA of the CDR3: TGCGCCAGCAGCTTGGGCCACACTGAAGCTTTCTTT.